These 13 T cell receptor beta chains came from one sample sequenced in a study of OX40 agonist ivuxolimab in advanced cancers. Measured with immunoSEQ multiplex PCR; TCRdb has only the in-frame clones, and not every one. The sample holds about 52,000 clones, 70% to 90% seen once. The material sequenced was CD4+ or CD8+ T cells sorted from blood, taken in a trial of the OX40 agonist ivuxolimab. Receptors originate from an adult with an advanced solid tumor such as melanoma, head and neck, liver or kidney cancer.

This clone was recorded a few times. The rearrangement links TRBV19 to TRBJ1-1; D unclear. The CDR3 is made up of 12 amino acids. Trimming shortened V by 6 bases and J by 10 bases, and 15 bases separated the two germline ends. Germline values: CDR1 LNHDA, CDR2 SQIVND (reference sequence). Written as DNA, the CDR3 is TGTGCCAGTAGAGATGAAGAAAGAGCAGCTTTCTTT. Its translation is CASRDEERAAFF.

This rearrangement joins TRBV6-5 to TRBJ2-5; D gene unclear. CDR1 and CDR2 from the germline V gene are MNHEY and SVGAGI. The CDR3 consists of 11 residues. V was cut by 6 bases and J by 5 bases, with 7 bases left in between. The CDR3: CASSQRETQYF. CDR3 bases: TGTGCCAGCAGCCAACGGGAGACCCAGTACTTC.

The chain links TRBV5-1 to TRBJ2-1; D remains ambiguous. Trimming left V 2 bases short and J 6 bases short, with 6 bases between. Looked up from germline, CDR1 is SGHRS and CDR2 is YFSETQ. There are 12 residues in the CDR3. The DNA for the CDR3 is TGCGCCAGCAGCTTAGGACCCAATGAGCAGTTCTTC. Its translation is CASSLGPNEQFF.

The chain combines TRBV5-1 with TRBJ2-5; tentatively, D is TRBD2 (5 bases). V was pared by 0 bases and J by 2 bases, with 23 bases between. Germline V gene data show CDR1 as SGHRS and CDR2 as YFSETQ. The CDR3 runs 19 residues. The CDR3 loop reads CASSLGPGRGAPFQETQYF. The DNA for the CDR3 is TGCGCCAGCAGCTTGGGCCCGGGTCGGGGAGCACCGTTTCAAGAGACCCAGTACTTC.

This chain links TRBV20-1 with TRBJ1-1, with D tentatively TRBD1 (6 bases). Germline V CDR1 and CDR2: DFQATT, SNEGSKA (reference sequence). V lost 6 bases, J lost 11 bases, and 16 bases lay in between. The CDR3 loop spans 11 amino acids. CDR3 in DNA: TGCAGTGCCCCCTCAGGGGTTGAGGCTTTCTTT. As protein: CSAPSGVEAFF.

This chain uses TRBV19 with TRBJ2-7, with 7 positions matching TRBD2. Losses at the gene ends were 6 bases for V and 4 bases for J; bases not matched to a gene: 15. The CDR3 is made up of 16 amino acids. Looked up from germline, CDR1 is LNHDA and CDR2 is SQIVND (reference sequence). The CDR3: CASSIASGGSGYEQYF. The CDR3 coding sequence is TGTGCCAGTAGCATCGCTTCCGGGGGGAGCGGGTACGAGCAGTACTTC. The full variable domain, with the rest looked up from reference TRBV19 and TRBJ2-7, is DGGITQSPKYLFRKEGQNVTLSCEQNLNHDAMYWYRQDPGQGLRLIYYSQIVNDFQKGDIAEGYSVSREKKESFPLTVTSAQKNPTAFYLCASSIASGGSGYEQYFGPGTRLTVT.

The gene calls are TRBV19 and TRBJ1-1; possible D gene TRBD1, 6 bases. The CDR3 has 13 residues. Trimming removed 4 bases at V and 0 bases at J, with 6 bases between. Germline loops: CDR1 LNHDA, CDR2 SQIVND (reference sequence). CDR3 in amino acids: CASSTGVNTEAFF. For the CDR3, the DNA is TGTGCCAGTAGTACAGGGGTGAACACTGAAGCTTTCTTT.

The chain couples TRBV6-5 to TRBJ1-1; D not resolved. CDR3 length: 13 amino acids. V was clipped by 2 bases and J by 0 bases, with 4 bases between them. CDR1 is MNHEY and CDR2 is SVGAGI in the germline V gene. Here the CDR3 DNA reads TGTGCCAGCAGTTACGCGGTGAACACTGAAGCTTTCTTT. Translation gives CASSYAVNTEAFF.

V gene TRBV13 combines with J gene TRBJ2-7; 9 bases align to TRBD1. The CDR3 covers 13 residues. Per germline, CDR1 PRHDT and CDR2 FYEKMQ (reference sequence). V lost 5 bases and J lost 5; bases outside the gene matches: 4. DNA of the CDR3: TGTGCCAGCAGCGTCGACAGGGGGAACGAGCAGTACTTC. It encodes CASSVDRGNEQYF.

The chain employs TRBV19 and TRBJ1-1, with D unclear. CDR1 is LNHDA, CDR2 SQIVND, per germline (reference sequence). CDR3 length: 13 residues. V lost 1 base and J 6 bases, leaving 9 bases between the germline ends. CDR3 protein: CASSIGTASEAFF. The DNA of the CDR3 is TGTGCCAGTAGTATAGGTACAGCCTCTGAAGCTTTCTTT.

The chain recombines TRBV4-1 with TRBJ1-1, with D perhaps TRBD1 (5 bases). Trimming left V 4 bases short and J 4 bases short, with 13 bases between. The CDR3 sequence is 14 residues long. Germline CDR1 and CDR2: MGHRA and YSYEKL. The CDR3 DNA follows: TGCGCCAGCAGCCCGATCCATCAGGGCACTGAAGCTTTCTTT. Protein sequence: CASSPIHQGTEAFF.

This sequence joins TRBV6-1 and TRBJ1-2; D might be TRBD1 (6 bases). The germline CDR1 and CDR2 sequences are MNHNS and SASEGT. CDR3 size: 13 residues. V gave up 3 bases and J gave up 7 bases, with 12 bases separating them. The CDR3 spells CASSEQGWSGYTF. The CDR3 DNA is TGTGCCAGCAGTGAGCAGGGGTGGAGTGGCTACACCTTC.

The chain links TRBV4-2 to TRBJ1-1; D gene ambiguous. CDR1 is LGHNA, CDR2 YNFKEQ, per germline. The CDR3 contains 16 residues. V was cut by 0 bases and J by 1 base, with 12 bases left in between. As DNA, the CDR3 is TGTGCCAGCAGCCAAGAAAGCCCAGCGACGAACACTGAAGCTTTCTTT. Protein: CASSQESPATNTEAFF.